This T cell receptor beta chain derives from a study of cytomegalovirus exposure and HLA in healthy donors. The donors comprised healthy bone marrow donors. V was pared by 5 bases and J by 5 bases, with 12 bases of the junction left unmatched. Germline CDR1 and CDR2: LNHNV and YYDKDF (reference sequence). The CDR3 length is 15 residues. Overall study results and limits: Some segments of the V type, notably TRBV6-2 and TRBV6-3, were excluded as indistinguishable.

As regards this clone: The antigen remains undetermined.

PCR was performed using 60 Vbeta and 13 Jbeta primers. The assay was immunoSEQ multiplex PCR, and TCRdb's table has in-frame clones only and misses some. The sample lists 95,000 to 150,000 clones; 8% to 11% were seen once. The receptor was isolated from a woman under 30 in good health and CMV-seropositive. Sample: PBMCs. J is TRBJ2-7 and V is TRBV15, with 7 bases matching TRBD1. The CDR3 bases are TGTGCCACCAGCTTCCGGGACGACAGGGTCCACGAGCAGTACTTC. It specifies CATSFRDDRVHEQYF. The full variable domain, with the rest looked up from reference TRBV15 and TRBJ2-7, is DAMVIQNPRYQVTQFGKPVTLSCSQTLNHNVMYWYQQKSSQAPKLLFHYYDKDFNNEADTPDNFQSRRPNTSFCFLDIRSPGLGDTAMYLCATSFRDDRVHEQYFGPGTRLTVT.